These 27 T cell receptor beta chains came from one sample sequenced in a study of blood T cell repertoires in COVID-19 (dated by TCRdb to about 2020). Library construction relied on the immunoSEQ multiplex PCR assay. As stored in TCRdb, this immuneACCESS dataset retains in-frame rearrangements with V and J assigned. A fraction of the clones does not appear; measured against another copy, unresolved V genes explain less than half of the discrepancy, and the remainder lacks a known reason. A total of about 170,000 clones appear in this sample, around 82% of them only once. Approximately 4% of the sample lies in the top ten. Sequencing input: PBMCs or T cells enriched from blood (not recorded which). These receptors were obtained from a woman aged 45-59 years in a cohort exposed to, infected with or recovered from COVID-19 (not recorded which).

V is TRBV7-8 and J is TRBJ2-3, with D tentatively TRBD2 (5 bases). V shed 1 base and J shed 1 base, with 6 bases lying between them. There are 14 residues in the CDR3. Germline-derived CDR1 and CDR2 are SGHVS and FQNEAQ. The DNA for the CDR3 is TGTGCCAGCAGCTTAGGGACTCGCACAGATACGCAGTATTTT. It translates to CASSLGTRTDTQYF.

The chain carries TRBV29-1 and TRBJ1-1; D is uncertain. Germline values: CDR1 SQVTM, CDR2 ANQGSEA. Trimming took 5 bases from V and 5 from J, leaving 9 bases between them. The CDR3 is 11 residues long. The CDR3 bases are TGCAGCGTTCATCGGGGAACTGAAGCTTTCTTT. It specifies CSVHRGTEAFF.

The chain employs TRBV12-2 and TRBJ1-4. TRBV12-2 is listed as a pseudogene. The length of the CDR3 is 17 residues. The CDR3 reads CASRLANGITTNEKLFF. The CDR3 DNA reads as TGTGCAAGTCGCTTAGCGAACGGGATCACAACTAATGAAAAACTGTTTTTT.

V usage is TRBV7-8 and J usage is TRBJ1-1; TRBD1 might be the D (5 bases). The CDR3 spans 12 residues. The V and J ends lost 4 bases and 3 bases respectively, with 6 bases between them. Germline V gene lookup returns CDR1 SGHVS and CDR2 FQNEAQ. DNA for the CDR3: TGTGCCAGCAGCTCAGGGTACACTGAAGCTTTCTTT. Its translation: CASSSGYTEAFF.

This clone was detected many times. This chain links TRBV10-3 with TRBJ1-2, with TRBD1 matching 8 bases. The length of the CDR3 is 15 residues. Germline CDR1 ENHRY, CDR2 SYGVKD. With 3 bases clipped from V and 3 bases from J, the junction kept 6 bases outside the gene matches. The CDR3 region is CAISDSGQADYGYTF. The CDR3 DNA follows: TGTGCCATCAGTGACTCGGGACAGGCTGACTATGGCTACACCTTC.

V gene TRBV29-1 combines with J gene TRBJ1-3; D is unclear. Trimming took 5 bases from V and 2 from J, leaving 10 bases between them. Germline loops: CDR1 SQVTM, CDR2 ANQGSEA. The CDR3 length is 13 residues. The CDR3 is CSVSHVAGNTIYF. The CDR3 DNA follows: TGCAGCGTTTCCCATGTAGCTGGAAACACCATATATTTT.

The chain's CDR3 is CASSLWQAGANEKLFF. Here the CDR3 DNA reads TGTGCCAGCAGCTTGTGGCAGGCCGGGGCTAATGAAAAACTGTTTTTT. The rearrangement joins TRBV5-8 to TRBJ1-4; D remains ambiguous. The V gene's germline CDR1 is SGHTS and CDR2 YDEGEE. V shed 1 base and J shed 3 bases, with 13 bases lying between them. The CDR3 is 16 amino acids. Based on the CDR3 plus reference TRBV5-8 and TRBJ1-4, the full variable domain is EAGVTQSPTHLIKTRGQQATLRCSPISGHTSVYWYQQALGLGLQFLLWYDEGEERNRGNFPPRFSGRQFPNYSSELNVNALELEDSALYLCASSLWQAGANEKLFFGSGTQLSVL.

CDR3 in amino acids: CASSPSGQTEAFF. The CDR3 bases are TGTGCCAGCAGCCCATCAGGGCAAACTGAAGCTTTCTTT. The chain combines TRBV9 with TRBJ1-1; possible D gene TRBD1, 5 bases. The germline V and J ends were trimmed by 4 bases and 5 bases, with 12 bases remaining between them. This CDR3 comprises 13 residues. In germline, CDR1 is SGDLS, CDR2 YYNGEE.

This clone was recorded a few times. V is TRBV28 and J is TRBJ2-5; weak D call: TRBD1 (5 bases). From germline, CDR1 is MDHEN and CDR2 SYDVKM. Between the trimmed V and J ends, which lost 2 bases and 2 bases, there was a span of 9 bases. The CDR3 extends over 14 amino acids. This CDR3 is CASSLMAGQETQYF. CDR3 in DNA: TGTGCCAGCAGTTTAATGGCAGGGCAAGAGACCCAGTACTTC.

The V and J genes are TRBV10-3 and TRBJ1-5; no firm D call. Germline CDR1 reads ENHRY; CDR2 reads SYGVKD. This CDR3 spans 13 amino acids. The V and J ends lost 3 bases and 7 bases respectively, with 10 bases between them. CDR3 DNA sequence: TGTGCCATCAGTGACACAAACCTCCAGCCCCAGCATTTT. It translates to CAISDTNLQPQHF.

This rearrangement joins TRBV19 to TRBJ2-7; the D gene is possibly TRBD1 (6 bases). CDR1 and CDR2 (germline): LNHDA, SQIVND (reference sequence). The CDR3 has 13 amino acids. With 6 bases removed from V and 1 base from J, the gap between germline ends came to 10 bases. The CDR3 DNA is TGTGCCAGTAGAGACAGGTCGTCCTACGAGCAGTACTTC. The encoded protein is CASRDRSSYEQYF.

The chain has TRBV6-5 and TRBJ1-3; the match to TRBD1 covers 7 bases. J was trimmed by 1 base and V by 6 bases; bases with no gene match: 6. Germline lookup yields CDR1 MNHEY and CDR2 SVGAGI. There are 15 residues in the CDR3. In nucleotides, the CDR3 is TGTGCCAGCAGCTCCACAGGGGCGTCTGGAAACACCATATATTTT. Its translation: CASSSTGASGNTIYF.

This sequence joins TRBV2 and TRBJ1-1; D is uncertain. Trimming took off 6 bases at V and 5 bases at J, with 13 bases between the two ends. The germline gives CDR1 SNHLY, CDR2 FYNNEI. This CDR3 spans 13 amino acids. For the CDR3, the DNA is TGTGCCAGCAGGCGGGCGGAGACAACTGAAGCTTTCTTT. Its protein is CASRRAETTEAFF.

The chain recombines TRBV25-1 with TRBJ2-7, with TRBD2 matching 14 bases. The CDR3 runs 14 residues. Germline CDR1 MGHDK, CDR2 SYGVNS. With V trimmed by 5 bases and J by 7 bases, 4 bases remained unmatched. This CDR3 reads CASSKGLAGDEQYF. In DNA, the CDR3 is TGTGCCAGCAGTAAGGGACTAGCGGGAGATGAGCAGTACTTC.

The chain combines TRBV12-5 with TRBJ2-1; 9 nucleotides agree with TRBD1. Germline V gives CDR1 LGHNT, CDR2 FRNRAP. This CDR3 contains 16 residues. The trim removed 7 bases at V and 4 bases at J, leaving 11 bases unmatched. CDR3 in DNA: TGTGCTAGTGCCCTGGGGTCAGGACAGGGGTACAATGAGCAGTTCTTC. As protein: CASALGSGQGYNEQFF.

This clone was detected a few times. V is TRBV14 and J is TRBJ2-7; D is ambiguous. From germline, CDR1 is SGHDN and CDR2 FVKESK. V lost 0 bases to trimming and J lost 3 bases, with 12 bases between them. The CDR3 is made up of 15 amino acids. The CDR3 spells CASSQEAALGYEQYF. Here the CDR3 DNA reads TGTGCCAGCAGCCAAGAGGCGGCCCTTGGCTACGAGCAGTACTTC.

The chain employs TRBV6-1 and TRBJ2-3, with TRBD2 matching 12 bases. Germline CDR1 reads MNHNS; CDR2 reads SASEGT. The CDR3 sequence is 19 residues long. Trimming at V came to 4 bases and at J to 3 bases, leaving 14 bases not matched to a gene. The CDR3 DNA is TGTGCCAGCAGTGTCCGTCCCGGGACTAGCGGGCTCGCGACAGATACGCAGTATTTT. Amino acids: CASSVRPGTSGLATDTQYF.

This clone showed up just once. The chain links TRBV4-1 to TRBJ2-3; TRBD2 agrees at 16 bases. Germline CDR1 MGHRA, CDR2 YSYEKL. The CDR3 runs to 19 residues. After removal of 4 bases from V and 3 bases from J, the junction contained 10 bases not matched to a gene. The CDR3 reads CASSPIGTSGGVLTDTQYF. The CDR3 nucleotides read TGCGCCAGCAGCCCTATAGGGACTAGCGGGGGGGTTCTAACAGATACGCAGTATTTT.

This sequence joins TRBV30 and TRBJ1-2; D may be TRBD1 (5 bases). V was pared by 2 bases and J by 3 bases, with 10 bases between. CDR1 and CDR2 (germline): GTSNPN, SVGIG (reference sequence). The CDR3 spans 13 residues. The chain's CDR3 is CAWSPGSDYGYTF. The CDR3 DNA follows: TGTGCCTGGAGTCCAGGGTCCGACTATGGCTACACCTTC.

This clone was seen a few times. The chain couples TRBV7-2 to TRBJ2-3, with TRBD1 identical over 7 bases. Germline V gives CDR1 SGHTA, CDR2 FQGNSA. The V gene end was trimmed by 5 bases and the J gene end by 1 base; junction bases not matched to a gene: 9. The CDR3 has 16 amino acids. The CDR3 loop is CASSQNRGIGTDTQYF. CDR3 DNA sequence: TGTGCCAGCAGCCAAAACAGGGGCATTGGCACAGATACGCAGTATTTT.

V is TRBV2 and J is TRBJ1-4; 7 bases line up with TRBD1. Germline V gene sequence: CDR1 SNHLY, CDR2 FYNNEI. This CDR3 is 12 amino acids long. With 7 bases clipped from V and 7 bases from J, the junction kept 3 bases outside the gene matches. The CDR3 region has the DNA TGTGCCAGCAACACAGGGGTTGAAAAACTGTTTTTT. This encodes CASNTGVEKLFF.

This chain connects TRBV5-6 to TRBJ1-2; 8 bases agree with TRBD1. There are 13 residues in the CDR3. Germline V lookup: CDR1 SGHDT, CDR2 YYEEEE. V was clipped by 4 bases and J by 1 base; unmatched bases: 0. Here the CDR3 reads CASSDRGNYGYTF. Written as DNA, the CDR3 is TGTGCCAGCAGCGACAGGGGTAACTATGGCTACACCTTC.

The chain uses TRBV19 and TRBJ1-1; perhaps TRBD1 as D (6 bases). CDR3 length equals 15 residues. Germline values: CDR1 LNHDA, CDR2 SQIVND (reference sequence). The germline V and J ends were trimmed by 1 base and 2 bases, with 11 bases remaining between them. The CDR3 nucleotides read TGTGCCAGTAGTATAGGATGGGACACTAACACTGAAGCTTTCTTT. This encodes CASSIGWDTNTEAFF. The whole variable domain, filled in from reference TRBV19 and TRBJ1-1, reads DGGITQSPKYLFRKEGQNVTLSCEQNLNHDAMYWYRQDPGQGLRLIYYSQIVNDFQKGDIAEGYSVSREKKESFPLTVTSAQKNPTAFYLCASSIGWDTNTEAFFGQGTRLTVV.

The chain recombines TRBV28 with TRBJ1-2; 7 bases align to TRBD1. Unmatched junction bases numbered 20, after V lost 4 bases and J lost 3 bases. Germline V gives CDR1 MDHEN, CDR2 SYDVKM. The CDR3 loop spans 19 amino acids. The CDR3 spells CASSSRRRDIQGYDYGYTF. The CDR3 region has the DNA TGTGCCAGCAGTTCCCGCCGCCGAGACATACAGGGGTACGACTATGGCTACACCTTC.

The chain couples TRBV19 to TRBJ1-5; 7 positions agree with TRBD1. Per the germline V gene, CDR1 is LNHDA and CDR2 is SQIVND (reference sequence). Losses at the gene ends were 4 bases for V and 3 bases for J; bases not matched to a gene: 6. The CDR3 has 15 residues. DNA for the CDR3: TGTGCCAGTAGTAGGGGGACAGATCTCAATCAGCCCCAGCATTTT. This codes for CASSRGTDLNQPQHF.

CDR3 amino acids: CASSSGLADSYEQYF. The CDR3 DNA reads as TGCGCCAGCAGTTCGGGACTAGCGGACTCCTACGAGCAGTACTTC. The chain employs TRBV4-1 and TRBJ2-7, with 11 bases fitting TRBD2. V was clipped by 6 bases and J by 0 bases; unmatched bases: 4. Germline V lookup: CDR1 MGHRA, CDR2 YSYEKL. The CDR3 has 15 residues.

The J gene is TRBJ2-1, the V gene TRBV24-1; TRBD2 agrees at 7 bases. The trim removed 8 bases at V and 7 bases at J, leaving 10 bases unmatched. Germline V gives CDR1 KGHDR, CDR2 SFDVKD. The CDR3 is 14 residues long. The CDR3 loop is CATKAAGSTNEQFF. Here the CDR3 DNA reads TGTGCCACCAAAGCAGCGGGGTCGACTAATGAGCAGTTCTTC.